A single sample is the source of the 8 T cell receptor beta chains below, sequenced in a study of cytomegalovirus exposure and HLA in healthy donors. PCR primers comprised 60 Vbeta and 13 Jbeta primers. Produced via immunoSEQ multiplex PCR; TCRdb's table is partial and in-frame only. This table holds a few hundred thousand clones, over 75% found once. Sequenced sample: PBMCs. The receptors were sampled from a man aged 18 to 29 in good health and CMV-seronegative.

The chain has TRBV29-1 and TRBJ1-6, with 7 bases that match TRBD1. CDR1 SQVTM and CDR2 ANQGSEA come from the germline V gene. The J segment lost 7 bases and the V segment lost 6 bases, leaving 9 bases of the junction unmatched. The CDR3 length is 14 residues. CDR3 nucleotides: TGCAGCGTCTCGACAGGGCGAGAGAATTCACCCCTCCACTTT. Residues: CSVSTGRENSPLHF.

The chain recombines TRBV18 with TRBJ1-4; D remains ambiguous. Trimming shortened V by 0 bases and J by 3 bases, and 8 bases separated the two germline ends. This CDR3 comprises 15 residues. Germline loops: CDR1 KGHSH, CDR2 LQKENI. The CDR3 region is CASSPPAVANEKLFF. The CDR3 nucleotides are TGTGCCAGCTCACCACCGGCGGTCGCTAATGAAAAACTGTTTTTT.

The CDR3 DNA reads TGTGCCAGCAGCCGACAGGGAACTTTCTATGGCTACACCTTC. Residues: CASSRQGTFYGYTF. V usage is TRBV7-2 and J usage is TRBJ1-2, with TRBD1 matching over 7 bases. Per the germline V gene, CDR1 is SGHTA and CDR2 is FQGNSA. This CDR3 contains 14 residues. Losses at the gene ends were 5 bases for V and 4 bases for J; bases not matched to a gene: 7. Filled out from reference TRBV7-2 and TRBJ1-2, the complete variable domain reads GAGVSQSPSNKVTEKGKDVELRCDPISGHTALYWYRQSLGQGLEFLIYFQGNSAPDKSGLPSDRFSAERTGGSVSTLTIQRTQQEDSAVYLCASSRQGTFYGYTFGSGTRLTVV.

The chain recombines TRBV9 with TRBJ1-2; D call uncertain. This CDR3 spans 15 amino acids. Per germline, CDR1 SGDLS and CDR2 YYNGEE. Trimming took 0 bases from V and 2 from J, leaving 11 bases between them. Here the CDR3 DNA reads TGTGCCAGCAGCGTAGGAGCCGGTAAAAACTATGGCTACACCTTC. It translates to CASSVGAGKNYGYTF.

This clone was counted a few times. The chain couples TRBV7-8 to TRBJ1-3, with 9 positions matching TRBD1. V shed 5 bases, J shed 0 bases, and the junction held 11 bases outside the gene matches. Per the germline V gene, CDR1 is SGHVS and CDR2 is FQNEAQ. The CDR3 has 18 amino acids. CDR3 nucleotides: TGTGCCAGCAGCCAACGTCCCGGGACAGGGAACTCTGGAAACACCATATATTTT. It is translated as CASSQRPGTGNSGNTIYF.

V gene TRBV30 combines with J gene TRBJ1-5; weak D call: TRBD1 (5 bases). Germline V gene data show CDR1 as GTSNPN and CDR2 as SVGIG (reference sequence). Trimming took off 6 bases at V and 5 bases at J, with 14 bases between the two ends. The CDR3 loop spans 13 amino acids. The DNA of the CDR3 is TGTGCCTGTGCGGGGGGATTGCATCAGCCCCAGCATTTT. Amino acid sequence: CACAGGLHQPQHF. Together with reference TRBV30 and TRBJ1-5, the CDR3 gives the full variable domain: SQTIHQWPATLVQPVGSPLSLECTVEGTSNPNLYWYRQAAGRGLQLLFYSVGIGQISSEVPQNLSASRPQDRQFILSSKKLLLSDSGFYLCACAGGLHQPQHFGDGTRLSIL.

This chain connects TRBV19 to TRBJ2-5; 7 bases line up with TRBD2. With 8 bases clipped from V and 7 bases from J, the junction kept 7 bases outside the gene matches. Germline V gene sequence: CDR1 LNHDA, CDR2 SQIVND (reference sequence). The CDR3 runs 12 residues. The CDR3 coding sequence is TGTGCCAGTGACGAAGGGAGGGGGACCCAGTACTTC. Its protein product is CASDEGRGTQYF.

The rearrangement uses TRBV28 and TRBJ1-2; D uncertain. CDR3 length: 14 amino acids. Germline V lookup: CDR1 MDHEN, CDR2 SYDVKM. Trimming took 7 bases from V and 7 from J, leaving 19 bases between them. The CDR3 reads CASTPGETSGGYTF. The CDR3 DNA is TGTGCCAGCACCCCTGGGGAGACCTCGGGTGGCTACACCTTC.